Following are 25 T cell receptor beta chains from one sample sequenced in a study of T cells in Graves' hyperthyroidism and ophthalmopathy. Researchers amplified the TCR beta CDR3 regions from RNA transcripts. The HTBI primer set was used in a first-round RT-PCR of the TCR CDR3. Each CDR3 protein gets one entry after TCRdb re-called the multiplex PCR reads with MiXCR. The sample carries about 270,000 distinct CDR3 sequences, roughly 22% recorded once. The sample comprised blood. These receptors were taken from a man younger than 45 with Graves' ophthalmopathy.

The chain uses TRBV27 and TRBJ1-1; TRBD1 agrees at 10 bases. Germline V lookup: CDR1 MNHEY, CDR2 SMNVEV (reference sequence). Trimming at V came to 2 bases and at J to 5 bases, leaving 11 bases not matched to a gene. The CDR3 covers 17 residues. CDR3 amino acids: CASSLDGGQGLRTEAFF. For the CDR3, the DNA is TGTGCCAGCAGTTTAGACGGGGGACAGGGGTTAAGAACTGAAGCTTTCTTT.

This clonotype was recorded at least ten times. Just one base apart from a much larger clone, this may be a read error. The CDR3 region has the DNA TGTGCCAGCAGAGCGATAACGGAGAATGAGCAGTTCTTC. It yields the protein CASRAITENEQFF. The chain joins TRBV2 to TRBJ2-1; D unclear. Germline loops: CDR1 SNHLY, CDR2 FYNNEI. This CDR3 is 13 amino acids long. Trimming removed 6 bases from V and 7 bases from J, with 13 bases in between.

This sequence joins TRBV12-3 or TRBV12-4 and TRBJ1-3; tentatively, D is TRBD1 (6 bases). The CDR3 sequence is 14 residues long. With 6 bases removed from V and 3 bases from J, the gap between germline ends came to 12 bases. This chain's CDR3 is CASRTDRIGNTIYF. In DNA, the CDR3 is TGTGCCAGCAGGACTGACAGGATTGGAAACACCATATATTTT.

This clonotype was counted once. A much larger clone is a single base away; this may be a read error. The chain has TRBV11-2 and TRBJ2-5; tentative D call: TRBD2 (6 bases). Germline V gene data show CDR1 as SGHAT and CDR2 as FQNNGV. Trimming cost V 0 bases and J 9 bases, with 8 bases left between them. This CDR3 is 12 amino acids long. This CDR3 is CASSLDRESQYF. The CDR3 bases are TGTGCCAGCAGCTTAGACCGGGAGTCCCAGTACTTC.

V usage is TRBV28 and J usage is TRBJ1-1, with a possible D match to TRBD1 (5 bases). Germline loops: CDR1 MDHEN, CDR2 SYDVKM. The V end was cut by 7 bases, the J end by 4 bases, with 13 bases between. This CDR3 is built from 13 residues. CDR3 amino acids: CASNNGGSTEAFF. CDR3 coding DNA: TGTGCCAGCAATAATGGGGGAAGCACTGAAGCTTTCTTT.

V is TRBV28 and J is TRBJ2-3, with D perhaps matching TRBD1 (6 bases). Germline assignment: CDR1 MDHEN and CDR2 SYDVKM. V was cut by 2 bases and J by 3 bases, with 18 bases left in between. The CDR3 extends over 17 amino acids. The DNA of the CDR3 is TGTGCCAGCAGTTTACGGCCCGGGTCAAGGGGGACAGATACGCAGTATTTT. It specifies CASSLRPGSRGTDTQYF.

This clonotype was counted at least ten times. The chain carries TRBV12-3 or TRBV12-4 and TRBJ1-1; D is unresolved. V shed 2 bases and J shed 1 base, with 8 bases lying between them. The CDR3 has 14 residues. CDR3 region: CASSLRVGNTEAFF. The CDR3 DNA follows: TGTGCCAGCAGTTTAAGGGTGGGGAACACTGAAGCTTTCTTT.

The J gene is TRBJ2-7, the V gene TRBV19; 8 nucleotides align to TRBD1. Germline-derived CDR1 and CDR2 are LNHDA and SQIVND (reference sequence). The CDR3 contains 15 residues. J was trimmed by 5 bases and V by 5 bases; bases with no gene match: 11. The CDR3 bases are TGTGCCAGTAGTTCACAGGGGGGCCACGGTGACGAGCAGTACTTC. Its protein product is CASSSQGGHGDEQYF.

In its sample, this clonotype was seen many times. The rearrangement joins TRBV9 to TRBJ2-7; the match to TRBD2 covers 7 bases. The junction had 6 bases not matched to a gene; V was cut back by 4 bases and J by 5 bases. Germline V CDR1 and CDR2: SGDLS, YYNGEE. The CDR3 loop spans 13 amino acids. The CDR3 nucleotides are TGTGCCAGCAGCCCGGGAGGCCGGGACGAGCAGTACTTC. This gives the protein CASSPGGRDEQYF.

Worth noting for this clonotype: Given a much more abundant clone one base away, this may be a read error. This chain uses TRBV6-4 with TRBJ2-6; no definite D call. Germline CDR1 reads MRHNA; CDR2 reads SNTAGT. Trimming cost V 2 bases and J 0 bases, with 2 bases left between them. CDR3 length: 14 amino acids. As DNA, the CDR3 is TGTGCCAGCAGTGACAACTCTGGGGCCAACGTCCTGACTTTC. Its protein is CASSDNSGANVLTF.

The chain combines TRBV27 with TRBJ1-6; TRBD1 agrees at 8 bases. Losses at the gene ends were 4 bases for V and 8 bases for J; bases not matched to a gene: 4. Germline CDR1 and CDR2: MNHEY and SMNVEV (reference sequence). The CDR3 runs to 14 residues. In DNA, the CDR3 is TGTGCCAGCAGTTCAGGGGGCCAGCATTCACCCCTCCACTTT. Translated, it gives CASSSGGQHSPLHF.

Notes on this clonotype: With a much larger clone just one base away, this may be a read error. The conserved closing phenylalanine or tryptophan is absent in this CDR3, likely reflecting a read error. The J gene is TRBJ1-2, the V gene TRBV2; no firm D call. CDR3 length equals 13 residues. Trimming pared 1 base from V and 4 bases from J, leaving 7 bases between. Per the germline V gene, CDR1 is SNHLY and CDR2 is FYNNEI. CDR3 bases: TGTGCCAGCAGTGAAGAGGCACCCTATGGCTACACCCTC. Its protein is CASSEEAPYGYTL.

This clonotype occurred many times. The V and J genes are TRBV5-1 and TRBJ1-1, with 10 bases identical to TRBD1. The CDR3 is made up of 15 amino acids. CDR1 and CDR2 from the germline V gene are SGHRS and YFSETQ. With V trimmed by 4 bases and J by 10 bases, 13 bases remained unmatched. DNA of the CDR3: TGCGCCAGCAGCCAATCGCCGGGACAGGGGTTGGGAGCTTTCTTT. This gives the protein CASSQSPGQGLGAFF.

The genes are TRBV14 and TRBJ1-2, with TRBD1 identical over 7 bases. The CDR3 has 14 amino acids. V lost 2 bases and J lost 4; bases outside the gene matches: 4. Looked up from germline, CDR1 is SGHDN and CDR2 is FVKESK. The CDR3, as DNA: TGTGCCAGCAGCCAACAGGGGGTCAGCTATGGCTACACCTTC. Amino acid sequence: CASSQQGVSYGYTF.

This CDR3 is CSVVAQRGGYEQYF. CDR3 nucleotide sequence: TGCAGCGTTGTGGCGCAGCGGGGGGGCTACGAGCAGTACTTC. The chain links TRBV29-1 to TRBJ2-7, with 10 bases aligning to TRBD2. The CDR3 covers 14 residues. The V gene's germline CDR1 is SQVTM and CDR2 ANQGSEA. After removal of 4 bases from V and 3 bases from J, the junction contained 6 bases not matched to a gene.

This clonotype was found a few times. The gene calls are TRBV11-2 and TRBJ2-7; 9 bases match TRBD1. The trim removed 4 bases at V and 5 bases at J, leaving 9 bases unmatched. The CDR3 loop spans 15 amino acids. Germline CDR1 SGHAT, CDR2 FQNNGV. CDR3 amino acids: CASSSFTGTGNEQYF. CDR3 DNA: TGTGCCAGCAGCTCATTCACCGGGACAGGGAACGAGCAGTACTTC.

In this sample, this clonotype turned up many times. CDR3 nucleotide sequence: TGCGCCAGCAGCTTACTCCGTCTGGGCGAGCAGTACTTC. This gives the protein CASSLLRLGEQYF. The J gene is TRBJ2-7, the V gene TRBV5-1; D is ambiguous. The CDR3 is 13 residues long. Germline V gene sequence: CDR1 SGHRS, CDR2 YFSETQ. Trimming removed 2 bases at V and 6 bases at J, with 12 bases between.

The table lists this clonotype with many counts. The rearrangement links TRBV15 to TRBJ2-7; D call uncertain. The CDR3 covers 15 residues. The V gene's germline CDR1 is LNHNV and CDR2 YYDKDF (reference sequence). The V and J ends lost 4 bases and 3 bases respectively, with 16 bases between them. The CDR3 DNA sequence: TGTGCCACCAGCAAAGTACCTCCACAAAGCTACGAGCAGTACTTC. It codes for CATSKVPPQSYEQYF.

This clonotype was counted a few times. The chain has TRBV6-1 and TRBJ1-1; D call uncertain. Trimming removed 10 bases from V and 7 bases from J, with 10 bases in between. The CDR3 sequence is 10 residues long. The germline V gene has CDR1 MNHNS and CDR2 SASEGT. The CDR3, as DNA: TGTGCCACCTACCAGGTTGAAGCTTTCTTT. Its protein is CATYQVEAFF.

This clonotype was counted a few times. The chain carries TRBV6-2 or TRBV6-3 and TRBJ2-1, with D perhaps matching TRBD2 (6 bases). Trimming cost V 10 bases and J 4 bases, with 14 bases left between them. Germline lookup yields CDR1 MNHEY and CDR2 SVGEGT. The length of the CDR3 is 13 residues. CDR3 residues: CAIRRRAYNEQFF. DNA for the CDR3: TGTGCCATCCGGAGGAGGGCGTACAATGAGCAGTTCTTC.

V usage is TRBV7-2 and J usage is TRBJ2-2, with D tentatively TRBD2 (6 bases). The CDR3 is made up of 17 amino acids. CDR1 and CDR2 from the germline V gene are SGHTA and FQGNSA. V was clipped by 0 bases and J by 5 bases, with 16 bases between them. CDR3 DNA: TGTGCCAGCAGCTTAGCGCTCCTAGCGCGGTCGACCGGGGAGCTGTTTTTT. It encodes CASSLALLARSTGELFF.

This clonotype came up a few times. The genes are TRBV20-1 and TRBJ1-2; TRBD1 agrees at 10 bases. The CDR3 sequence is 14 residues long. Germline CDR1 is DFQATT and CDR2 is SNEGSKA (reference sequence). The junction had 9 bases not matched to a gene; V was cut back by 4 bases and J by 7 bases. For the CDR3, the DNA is TGCAGTGCTATTACGGGACAGGGGATTCGTGGCTACACCTTC. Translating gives CSAITGQGIRGYTF.

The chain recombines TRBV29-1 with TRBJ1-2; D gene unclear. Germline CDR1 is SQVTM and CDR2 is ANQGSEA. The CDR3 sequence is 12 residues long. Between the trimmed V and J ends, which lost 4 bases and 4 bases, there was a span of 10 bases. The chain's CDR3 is CSVVWGFYGYTF. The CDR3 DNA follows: TGCAGCGTTGTGTGGGGATTCTATGGCTACACCTTC. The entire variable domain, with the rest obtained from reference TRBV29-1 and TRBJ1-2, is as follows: SAVISQKPSRDICQRGTSLTIQCQVDSQVTMMFWYRQQPGQSLTLIATANQGSEATYESGFVIDKFPISRPNLTFSTLTVSNMSPEDSSIYLCSVVWGFYGYTFGSGTRLTVV.

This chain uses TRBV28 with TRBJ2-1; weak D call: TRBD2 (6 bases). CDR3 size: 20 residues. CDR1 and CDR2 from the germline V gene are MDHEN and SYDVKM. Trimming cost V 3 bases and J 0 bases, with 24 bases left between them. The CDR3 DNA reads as TGTGCCAGCAGTTTGCCCCCCTGGCTAGCGAGACGTAGCTCCTACAATGAGCAGTTCTTC. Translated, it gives CASSLPPWLARRSSYNEQFF.

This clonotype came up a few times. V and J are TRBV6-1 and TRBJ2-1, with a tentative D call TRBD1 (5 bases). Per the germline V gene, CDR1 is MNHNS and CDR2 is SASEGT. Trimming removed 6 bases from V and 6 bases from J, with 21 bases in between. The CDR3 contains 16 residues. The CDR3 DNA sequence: TGTGCCAGCAGGGCCTTGACAGTCACCAAGGGCAATGAGCAGTTCTTC. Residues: CASRALTVTKGNEQFF.